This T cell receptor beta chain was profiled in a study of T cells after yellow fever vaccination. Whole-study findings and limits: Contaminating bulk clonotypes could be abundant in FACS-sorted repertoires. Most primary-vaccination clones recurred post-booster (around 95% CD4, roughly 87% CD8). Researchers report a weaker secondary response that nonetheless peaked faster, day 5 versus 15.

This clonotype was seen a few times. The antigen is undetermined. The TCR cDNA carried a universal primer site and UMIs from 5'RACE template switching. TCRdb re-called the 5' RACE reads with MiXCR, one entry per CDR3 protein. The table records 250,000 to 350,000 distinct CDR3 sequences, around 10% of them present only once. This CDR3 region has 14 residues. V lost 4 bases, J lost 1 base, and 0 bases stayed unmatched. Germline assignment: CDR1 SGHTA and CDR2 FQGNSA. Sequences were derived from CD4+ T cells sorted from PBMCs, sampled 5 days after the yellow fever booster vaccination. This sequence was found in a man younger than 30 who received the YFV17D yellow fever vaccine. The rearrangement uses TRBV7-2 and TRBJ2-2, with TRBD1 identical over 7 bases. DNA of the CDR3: TGTGCCAGCAGCTGGGACAGGAACACCGGGGAGCTGTTTTTT. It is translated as CASSWDRNTGELFF.